This T cell receptor (beta chain) comes out of a study of T cell responses to AZD1222 COVID-19 vaccine. The study's findings and limits: Spike-specific TCR breadth and depth were elevated following two AZD1222 doses. Clonal diversity was possibly underestimated; the donors were predominantly white British and more often female.

Generated by immunoSEQ multiplex PCR, the TCRdb table keeps only in-frame clones and is missing some. The sample lists around 100,000 clones; nearly 90% were seen once. On this clone: Antigen specificity is unknown.

From germline, CDR1 is SGDLS and CDR2 YYNGEE. The germline V and J ends were trimmed by 2 bases and 1 base, with 12 bases remaining between them. The CDR3 has 15 amino acids. This sequence joins TRBV9 and TRBJ1-1; D is perhaps TRBD1 (5 bases). The material was peripheral blood, obtained 28 days after the second AZD1222 dose. The clonotype comes from an adult who received the AZD1222 COVID-19 vaccine. The chain's CDR3 is CASSVGGAQNTEAFF. CDR3 nucleotides: TGTGCCAGCAGCGTTGGAGGGGCCCAGAACACTGAAGCTTTCTTT.